This entry is about one T cell receptor beta chain. Its specificity is not known. This sample stems from a study of OX40 agonist ivuxolimab in advanced cancers. About the research overall: Recorded diagnoses for dose-escalation patients were hepatocellular carcinoma, melanoma, renal cell or head and neck cancer. Past anti-PD-1, anti-PD-L1 or anti-CTLA-4 therapy was accepted, and approximately 37% had received some.

Regarding the study as a whole: Near-lowest levels of clonal expansion characterized partial responders at 0.1-3.0 mg/kg. Nonresponders, in some cases, also had low normalized T-cell clonal expansion.

Clones were read by immunoSEQ multiplex PCR, and TCRdb kept only the in-frame ones, dropping some. This table has roughly 60,000 clones, about 86% appearing once. Germline V lookup: CDR1 SGHNT, CDR2 YYREEE (reference sequence). The CDR3 is 15 residues long. V was pared by 1 base and J by 2 bases, with 12 bases between. The chain carries TRBV5-4 and TRBJ2-5; D is tentatively TRBD1 or TRBD2 (6 bases each). The sample in question was CD4+ or CD8+ T cells sorted from blood, obtained in a trial of the OX40 agonist ivuxolimab. The receptor comes from an adult with an advanced solid tumor such as melanoma, head and neck, liver or kidney cancer. DNA of the CDR3: TGTGCCAGCAGCTTGCCGGAGGGGACACAAGAGACCCAGTACTTC. Amino acids: CASSLPEGTQETQYF. The complete variable domain, with remaining parts taken from reference TRBV5-4 and TRBJ2-5, reads ETGVTQSPTHLIKTRGQQVTLRCSSQSGHNTVSWYQQALGQGPQFIFQYYREEENGRGNFPPRFSGLQFPNYSSELNVNALELDDSALYLCASSLPEGTQETQYFGPGTRLLVL.